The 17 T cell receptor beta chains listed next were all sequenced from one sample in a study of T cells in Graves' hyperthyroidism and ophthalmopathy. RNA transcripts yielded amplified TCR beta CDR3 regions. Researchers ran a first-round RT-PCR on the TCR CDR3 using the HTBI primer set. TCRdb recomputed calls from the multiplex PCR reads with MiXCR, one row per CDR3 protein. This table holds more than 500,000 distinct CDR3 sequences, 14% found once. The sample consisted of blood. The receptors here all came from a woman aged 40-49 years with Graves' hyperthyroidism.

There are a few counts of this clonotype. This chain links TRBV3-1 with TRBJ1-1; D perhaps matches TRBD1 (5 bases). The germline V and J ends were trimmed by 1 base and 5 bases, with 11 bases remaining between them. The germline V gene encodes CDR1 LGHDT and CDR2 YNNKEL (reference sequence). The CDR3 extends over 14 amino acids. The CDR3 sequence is CASSQGGGVTEAFF. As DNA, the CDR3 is TGTGCCAGCAGCCAAGGGGGGGGGGTGACTGAAGCTTTCTTT.

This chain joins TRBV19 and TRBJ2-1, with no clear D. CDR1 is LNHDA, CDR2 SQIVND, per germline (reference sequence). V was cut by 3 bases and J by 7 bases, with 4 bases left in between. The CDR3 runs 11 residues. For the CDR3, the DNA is TGTGCCAGTAGTATGGGGAATGAGCAGTTCTTC. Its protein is CASSMGNEQFF.

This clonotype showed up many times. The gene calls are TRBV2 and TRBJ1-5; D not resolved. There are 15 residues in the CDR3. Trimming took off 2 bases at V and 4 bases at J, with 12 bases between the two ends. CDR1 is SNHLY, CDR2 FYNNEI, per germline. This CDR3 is CASSELVQQNQPQHF. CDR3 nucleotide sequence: TGTGCCAGCAGTGAACTGGTACAGCAGAATCAGCCCCAGCATTTT.

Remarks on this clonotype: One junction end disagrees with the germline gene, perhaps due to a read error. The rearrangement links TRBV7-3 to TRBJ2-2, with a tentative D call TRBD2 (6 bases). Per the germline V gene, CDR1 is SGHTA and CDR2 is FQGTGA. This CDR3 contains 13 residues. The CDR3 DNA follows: TGTGCCAGCAAAGCGGGTAACACCGGGGAGCTGCTTTTT. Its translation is CASKAGNTGELLF.

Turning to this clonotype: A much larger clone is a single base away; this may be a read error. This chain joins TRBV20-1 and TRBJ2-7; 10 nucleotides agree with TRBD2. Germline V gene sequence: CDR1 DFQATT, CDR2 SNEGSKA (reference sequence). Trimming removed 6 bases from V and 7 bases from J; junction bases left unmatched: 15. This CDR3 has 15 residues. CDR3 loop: CSAHAGTSVYNEQYF. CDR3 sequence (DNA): TGCAGTGCCCATGCCGGGACTAGCGTCTACAATGAGCAGTACTTC.

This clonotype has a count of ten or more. The CDR3 is CASRRGFMYDQETQYF. The CDR3 DNA follows: TGTGCCAGCCGAAGGGGTTTCATGTATGACCAAGAGACCCAGTACTTC. This chain connects TRBV27 to TRBJ2-5; D is perhaps TRBD1 (5 bases). Between the trimmed V and J ends, which lost 8 bases and 0 bases, there was a span of 19 bases. Germline V lookup: CDR1 MNHEY, CDR2 SMNVEV (reference sequence). The CDR3 runs 16 residues.

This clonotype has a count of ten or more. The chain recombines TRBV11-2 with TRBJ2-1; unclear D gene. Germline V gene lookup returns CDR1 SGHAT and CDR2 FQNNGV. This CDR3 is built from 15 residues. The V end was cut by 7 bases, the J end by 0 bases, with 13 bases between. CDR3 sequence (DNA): TGTGCCAGCACCCTGCTAATAGGCTCCTACAATGAGCAGTTCTTC. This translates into CASTLLIGSYNEQFF.

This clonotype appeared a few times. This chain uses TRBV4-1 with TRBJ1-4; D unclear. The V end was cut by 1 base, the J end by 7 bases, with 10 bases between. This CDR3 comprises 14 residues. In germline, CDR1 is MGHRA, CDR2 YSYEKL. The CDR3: CASSQGRKSEKLFF. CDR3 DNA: TGCGCCAGCAGCCAAGGGAGGAAAAGTGAAAAACTGTTTTTT.

CDR3 in DNA: TGTGCCAGCAGGACTCTAGCGGGAGTCGAGCAGTACTTC. Translated, it gives CASRTLAGVEQYF. J is TRBJ2-7 and V is TRBV6-2 or TRBV6-3; 10 nucleotides align to TRBD2. The germline gives CDR1 MNHEY, CDR2 SVGEGT. The CDR3 extends over 13 amino acids. With V trimmed by 6 bases and J by 6 bases, 5 bases remained unmatched.

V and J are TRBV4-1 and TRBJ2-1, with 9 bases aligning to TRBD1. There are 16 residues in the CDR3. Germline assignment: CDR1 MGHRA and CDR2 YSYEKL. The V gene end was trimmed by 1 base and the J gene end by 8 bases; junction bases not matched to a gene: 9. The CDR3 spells CASSQGGTGGWDEQFF. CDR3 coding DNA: TGCGCCAGCAGCCAAGGAGGTACAGGGGGCTGGGATGAGCAGTTCTTC.

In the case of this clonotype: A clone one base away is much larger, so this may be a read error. The CDR3 DNA follows: TGTGCCAGCAGTTTCTTGGGGACAGGAGAAGAGACCCAGTACTTC. Translated: CASSFLGTGEETQYF. V usage is TRBV12-3 or TRBV12-4 and J usage is TRBJ2-5; 8 nucleotides match TRBD1. This CDR3 is built from 15 residues. The V gene end was trimmed by 3 bases and the J gene end by 3 bases; junction bases not matched to a gene: 6.

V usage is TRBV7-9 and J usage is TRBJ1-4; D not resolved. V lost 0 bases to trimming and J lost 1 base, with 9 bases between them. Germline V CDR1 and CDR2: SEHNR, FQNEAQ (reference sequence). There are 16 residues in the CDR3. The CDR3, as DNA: TGTGCCAGCAGCTTAGCGTACCAGCAAACTAATGAAAAACTGTTTTTT. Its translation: CASSLAYQQTNEKLFF.

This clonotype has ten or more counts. The chain's CDR3 is CATAPRDRGTNTIYF. CDR3 nucleotides: TGTGCCACCGCCCCACGGGACAGGGGAACGAACACCATATATTTT. This chain uses TRBV12-3 or TRBV12-4 with TRBJ1-3, with 10 positions matching TRBD1. The CDR3 totals 15 residues. J gave up 7 bases and V 10 bases, and 13 bases lay outside the gene matches.

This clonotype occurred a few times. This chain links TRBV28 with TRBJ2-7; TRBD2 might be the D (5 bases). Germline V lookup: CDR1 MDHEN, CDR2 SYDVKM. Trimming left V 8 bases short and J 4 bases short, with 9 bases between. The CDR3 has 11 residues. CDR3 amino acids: CASGPGYEQYF. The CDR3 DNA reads TGTGCCAGCGGTCCGGGGTACGAGCAGTACTTC.

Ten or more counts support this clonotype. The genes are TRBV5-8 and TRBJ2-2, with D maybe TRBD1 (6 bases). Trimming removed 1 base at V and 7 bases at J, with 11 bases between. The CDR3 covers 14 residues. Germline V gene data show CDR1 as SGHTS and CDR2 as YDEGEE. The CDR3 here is CASSLQGMNGELFF. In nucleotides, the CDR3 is TGTGCCAGCAGCTTGCAGGGGATGAACGGGGAGCTGTTTTTT. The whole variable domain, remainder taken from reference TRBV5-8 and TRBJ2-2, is EAGVTQSPTHLIKTRGQQATLRCSPISGHTSVYWYQQALGLGLQFLLWYDEGEERNRGNFPPRFSGRQFPNYSSELNVNALELEDSALYLCASSLQGMNGELFFGEGSRLTVL.

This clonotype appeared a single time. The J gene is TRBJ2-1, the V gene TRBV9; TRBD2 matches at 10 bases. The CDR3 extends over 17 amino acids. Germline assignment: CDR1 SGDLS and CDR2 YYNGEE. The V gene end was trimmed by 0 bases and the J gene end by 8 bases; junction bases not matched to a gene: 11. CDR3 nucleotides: TGTGCCAGCAGCGTAGGTTGGTGGGGGACTAGCGATGATGAGCAGTTCTTC. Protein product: CASSVGWWGTSDDEQFF.

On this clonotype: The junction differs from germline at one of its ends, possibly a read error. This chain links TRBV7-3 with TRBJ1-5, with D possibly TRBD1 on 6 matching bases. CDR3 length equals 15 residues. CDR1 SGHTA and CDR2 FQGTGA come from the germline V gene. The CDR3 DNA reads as TGTGCCGGCAGAGAATCGACAGGTTTCAATCAGCCCCAGCATTTT. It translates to CAGRESTGFNQPQHF.